The sequence of this T cell receptor (beta chain) was determined in a study of human T cells and chemical hapten exposure. Regarding the study as a whole: The number of TCRs above 1 in 1000 frequency did not change after DPC sensitization. As the donors had alopecia, their immune response may differ from healthy people's.

The library attached unique molecular identifiers to individual cDNA molecules. In the original processing: TCRs per sample had a median of about 100,000 and ranged from 23,224 to 690,600. TCRdb itself ran the RACE reads through MiXCR, one entry per CDR3 protein. The V and J calls and clone size come from TCRdb's table, not from the authors' own analysis. The table has 85,000 to 90,000 distinct CDR3 sequences, roughly 8.8% seen once. This clonotype came up many times. Antigen: not known. Between the trimmed V and J ends, which lost 1 base and 10 bases, there was a span of 14 bases. The CDR3 covers 14 residues. The germline V gene has CDR1 SGHVS and CDR2 FQNEAQ. Documented time point: pre-sensitization, week 0. Treatment described: therapeutic diphenylcyclopropenone sensitization with weekly scalp DPC.

The chain is built from TRBV7-8 and TRBJ2-1; the D gene is possibly TRBD2 (6 bases). The sample consisted of whole blood, taken in connection with sensitization to the hapten diphenylcyclopropenone (DPC). The TCR sequence derives from a middle-aged woman with alopecia areata. Some clones in this sample may be carry-over from other donors' samples. The CDR3 DNA follows: TGTGCCAGCAGCTTAGATCCGGGGGTGAGGGAGCAGTTCTTC. It encodes CASSLDPGVREQFF.